One sample yielded the 24 T cell receptor beta chains listed below, sequenced in a study of cytomegalovirus exposure and HLA in healthy donors. The study ran its PCR with 60 Vbeta and 13 Jbeta primers. The assay was immunoSEQ multiplex PCR, and TCRdb's table has in-frame clones only and misses some. The sample includes about 73,000 clones, about 68% seen only once; the top ten take less than 8%. Sequenced input: PBMCs. All receptors derive from a woman aged 50 to 60 in good health and CMV-seropositive.

The chain has TRBV6-1 and TRBJ2-7, with D perhaps TRBD2 (5 bases). V was clipped by 6 bases and J by 5 bases, with 14 bases between them. CDR3 length equals 13 residues. In germline, CDR1 is MNHNS, CDR2 SASEGT. This chain's CDR3 is CASRASSRDEQYF. The CDR3 DNA reads TGTGCCAGCAGGGCTAGCAGTCGCGACGAGCAGTACTTC.

Of note for this clone: Different DNA sequences within this sample yield the same CDR3. The chain joins TRBV5-1 to TRBJ1-1, with D uncertain. This CDR3 region has 14 residues. Looked up from germline, CDR1 is SGHRS and CDR2 is YFSETQ. V was shortened by 4 bases and J by 1 base, with 11 bases between the two germline ends. CDR3: CASSLAGQNTEAFF. The CDR3 nucleotides read TGCGCCAGCAGCCTAGCCGGCCAGAACACTGAAGCTTTCTTT.

Concerning this clone itself: A read error may produce the germline difference seen at one junction end. The V gene is TRBV7-9, the J gene TRBJ1-2, with D uncertain. The CDR3 consists of 12 residues. Per the germline V gene, CDR1 is SEHNR and CDR2 is FQNEAQ (reference sequence). The CDR3 reads CSSSLGGYGYTF. The CDR3 DNA is TGTTCCAGCAGCTTAGGCGGCTATGGCTACACCTTC. Looking up the rest from reference TRBV7-9 and TRBJ1-2 gives the full variable domain: DTGVSQNPRHKITKRGQNVTFRCDPISEHNRLYWYRQTLGQGPEFLTYFQNEAQLEKSRLLSDRFSAERPKGSFSTLEIQRTEQGDSAMYLCSSSLGGYGYTFGSGTRLTVV.

This chain uses TRBV27 with TRBJ1-5, with a weak D call TRBD1 (6 bases). Deletions cut 6 bases from V and 2 bases from J, with 14 bases between. The CDR3 has 15 residues. Germline assignment: CDR1 MNHEY and CDR2 SMNVEV (reference sequence). CDR3: CASSLQGIGNQPQHF. CDR3 DNA: TGTGCCAGCAGCTTACAGGGAATCGGCAATCAGCCCCAGCATTTT.

This clone was seen only a few times. At one of its ends the junction is not consistent with the germline gene, which may arise from a read error. The chain links TRBV7-9 to TRBJ1-1, with D possibly TRBD1 on 5 matching bases. Germline assignment: CDR1 SEHNR and CDR2 FQNEAQ (reference sequence). This CDR3 has 15 residues. The CDR3 coding sequence is TGTTCCAGCAGCCCCCCGGGGGGGGGAAACACTGAAGCTTTCTTT. Protein product: CSSSPPGGGNTEAFF.

As for this clone: The junction shows a germline mismatch at one end, possibly a read error. The V and J genes are TRBV6-1 and TRBJ1-3; possible D gene TRBD1, 6 bases. CDR1 and CDR2 from the germline V gene are MNHNS and SASEGT. CDR3 length equals 13 residues. Here the CDR3 DNA reads TGTACCAGCAGTGAAGGTCAGGGGAACACCATATATTTT. It encodes CTSSEGQGNTIYF.

The V and J genes are TRBV27 and TRBJ1-1; TRBD1 matches 9 bases. The length of the CDR3 is 14 residues. J lost 5 bases, V lost 7 bases, and 8 bases had no gene match. The germline V gene encodes CDR1 MNHEY and CDR2 SMNVEV (reference sequence). CDR3 sequence reads: CASTGTGMYTEAFF. The CDR3 nucleotides are TGTGCCAGCACCGGGACAGGGATGTATACTGAAGCTTTCTTT.

The J gene is TRBJ2-7, the V gene TRBV6-1, with D possibly TRBD1 on 6 matching bases. The germline CDR1 and CDR2 sequences are MNHNS and SASEGT. The CDR3 is 12 residues long. V gave up 6 bases and J gave up 4 bases, with 10 bases separating them. CDR3 nucleotide sequence: TGTGCCAGCAGCGTTAGGGGGTACGAGCAGTACTTC. Residues: CASSVRGYEQYF.

The chain recombines TRBV11-1 with TRBJ2-7, with D tentatively TRBD2 (6 bases). Germline loops: CDR1 SGHAT, CDR2 FQDESV (reference sequence). This CDR3 contains 13 residues. Trimming left V 1 base short and J 3 bases short, with 7 bases between. CDR3 region: CASSLGGGYEQYV. The CDR3 coding sequence is TGTGCCAGCAGCTTAGGGGGAGGCTACGAGCAGTACGTC.

This clone was counted a few times. The CDR3 DNA follows: TGTGCCAGCAGTGAAACATGGCCGATTTCTAATGAAAAACTGTTTTTT. Amino acid sequence: CASSETWPISNEKLFF. The chain couples TRBV6-1 to TRBJ1-4; D is undetermined. Between the trimmed V and J ends, which lost 2 bases and 3 bases, there was a span of 13 bases. Germline V lookup: CDR1 MNHNS, CDR2 SASEGT. The CDR3 extends over 16 amino acids.

The chain couples TRBV6-5 to TRBJ2-5; TRBD1 matches 10 bases. The CDR3 length is 14 residues. From germline, CDR1 is MNHEY and CDR2 SVGAGI. Germline trimming cut 6 bases from V and 5 bases from J; bases unmatched to any gene: 6. CDR3 sequence reads: CASRRDRGAETQYF. The CDR3 DNA reads as TGTGCCAGCAGGCGGGACAGGGGTGCGGAGACCCAGTACTTC.

A remark on this clone: Other DNA sequences in this specimen translate into the identical CDR3. The V gene is TRBV5-5, the J gene TRBJ1-2, with TRBD1 matching 10 bases. From germline, CDR1 is SGHKS and CDR2 YYEKEE (reference sequence). V was pared by 1 base and J by 2 bases, with 2 bases of the junction left unmatched. The length of the CDR3 is 15 residues. CDR3: CASSLTGQGNYGYTF. CDR3 sequence (DNA): TGTGCCAGCAGCTTGACGGGACAGGGGAACTATGGCTACACCTTC.

This sequence joins TRBV9 and TRBJ1-3, with 10 bases fitting TRBD1. The CDR3 contains 16 residues. In germline, CDR1 is SGDLS, CDR2 YYNGEE. V lost 0 bases, J lost 2 bases, and 2 bases stayed unmatched. DNA for the CDR3: TGTGCCAGCAGCGTAGCCGGGACAGGGGCTGGAAACACCATATATTTT. The encoded protein is CASSVAGTGAGNTIYF.

The chain joins TRBV11-2 to TRBJ2-5; 7 positions match TRBD2. The CDR3 contains 17 residues. CDR1 SGHAT and CDR2 FQNNGV come from the germline V gene. After removal of 0 bases from V and 10 bases from J, the junction contained 17 bases not matched to a gene. The CDR3 DNA reads TGTGCCAGCAGCTTAGAGATGGGGTTGGTTGTCCGGGAGGACCAGTACTTC. It is translated as CASSLEMGLVVREDQYF.

The chain has TRBV7-5 and TRBJ1-1; the DNA was not compared with TRBD1, the D call given in the table. TRBV7-5 is classified as a pseudogene. The CDR3 is made up of 13 amino acids. CDR3 DNA: TGTGCCACCATTCCAGGGTCCCACACTGAAGCTTTCTTT. It translates to CATIPGSHTEAFF.

J is TRBJ1-1 and V is TRBV2, with TRBD1 matching 8 bases. The CDR3 extends over 14 amino acids. V lost 8 bases, J lost 1 base, and 6 bases stayed unmatched. Germline CDR1 is SNHLY and CDR2 is FYNNEI. CDR3 bases: TGTGCCAGCCCTATTGGGACAGGGAACACTGAAGCTTTCTTT. This translates into CASPIGTGNTEAFF.

The rearrangement joins TRBV14 to TRBJ1-2, with D uncertain. Trimming left V 3 bases short and J 5 bases short, with 13 bases between. Germline V gene sequence: CDR1 SGHDN, CDR2 FVKESK. This CDR3 is built from 14 residues. In DNA form, the CDR3 reads TGTGCCAGCAGCCAGGGCCACACGGGATATGGCTACACCTTC. This sequence encodes CASSQGHTGYGYTF.

The chain joins TRBV29-1 to TRBJ1-3; D may be TRBD1 (5 bases). V was cut by 6 bases and J by 8 bases, with 14 bases left in between. The CDR3 runs 12 residues. Germline V gene lookup returns CDR1 SQVTM and CDR2 ANQGSEA. The CDR3 sequence is CSVRGSGDTIYF. DNA for the CDR3: TGCAGCGTCCGGGGTTCGGGGGACACCATATATTTT.

This chain connects TRBV28 to TRBJ1-2; 7 bases map to TRBD1. Germline V gene lookup returns CDR1 MDHEN and CDR2 SYDVKM. The CDR3 has 17 amino acids. V lost 6 bases and J lost 4; bases outside the gene matches: 17. As DNA, the CDR3 is TGTGCCAGCAGCGAAATAAGGGACAGCGTTTTTTTCTATGGCTACACCTTC. Translating it yields CASSEIRDSVFFYGYTF.

The CDR3 here is CASSQELAGGYDTQYF. CDR3 DNA: TGTGCCAGCAGCCAAGAACTTGCGGGGGGCTATGATACGCAGTATTTT. The chain has TRBV4-2 and TRBJ2-3; 8 bases agree with TRBD2. Germline CDR1 LGHNA, CDR2 YNFKEQ. The trim removed 0 bases at V and 6 bases at J, leaving 8 bases unmatched. The CDR3 covers 16 residues.

This clone was counted a few times. J is TRBJ2-5 and V is TRBV6-1, with 10 bases matching TRBD1. The J segment lost 5 bases and the V segment lost 5 bases, leaving 5 bases of the junction unmatched. CDR3 length equals 14 residues. Per germline, CDR1 MNHNS and CDR2 SASEGT. The CDR3 nucleotides are TGTGCCAGCAGTAGCGGACAGGGGGGCGAGACCCAGTACTTC. This translates into CASSSGQGGETQYF.

In this sample, this clone turned up once. The CDR3 coding sequence is TGCGCCAGCTCTGGGACTAGCGGGGGGACGAACACCGGGGAGCTGTTTTTT. It encodes CASSGTSGGTNTGELFF. The chain is built from TRBV10-1 and TRBJ2-2, with TRBD2 matching over 15 bases. The CDR3 contains 17 residues. With V trimmed by 8 bases and J by 0 bases, 4 bases remained unmatched. Looked up from germline, CDR1 is WNHNN and CDR2 is SYGVQD (reference sequence).

The chain couples TRBV29-1 to TRBJ1-1; tentatively, D is TRBD1 (6 bases). This CDR3 region has 13 residues. V dropped 7 bases and J dropped 2 bases, with 14 bases sitting between them. Germline CDR1 SQVTM, CDR2 ANQGSEA. CDR3 in DNA: TGCAGCGCCAGATGGACAGAAAACACTGAAGCTTTCTTT. This codes for CSARWTENTEAFF.

The chain is built from TRBV27 and TRBJ1-5; 10 nucleotides match TRBD1. V was pared by 10 bases and J by 6 bases, with 9 bases of the junction left unmatched. Germline loops: CDR1 MNHEY, CDR2 SMNVEV (reference sequence). The CDR3 extends over 14 amino acids. As DNA, the CDR3 is TGTGCCACCAGACAGGGGGCGTTGTCTCAGCCCCAGCATTTT. Translating it yields CATRQGALSQPQHF.